Presented here are 2 T cell receptor beta chains from one specimen sequenced in a study of cytomegalovirus exposure and HLA in healthy donors. The PCR ran on 60 Vbeta and 13 Jbeta primers. The repertoire was sequenced with immunoSEQ multiplex PCR; TCRdb's copy has only in-frame clones and lacks some. The table lists 150,000 to 200,000 clones, around four fifths of them singletons, with about 9.7% in the top ten. Sample: PBMCs. Source of these receptors: a young man in good health and CMV-seropositive.

J is TRBJ1-2 and V is TRBV27; 9 nucleotides agree with TRBD1. The trim removed 5 bases at V and 6 bases at J, leaving 7 bases unmatched. The CDR3 loop spans 14 amino acids. Germline assignment: CDR1 MNHEY and CDR2 SMNVEV (reference sequence). Here the CDR3 reads CASSLTGGINGYTF. The CDR3 DNA sequence: TGTGCCAGCAGTCTTACAGGGGGCATTAATGGCTACACCTTC.

The chain links TRBV29-1 to TRBJ2-1; D is undetermined. V lost 6 bases and J 0 bases, leaving 9 bases between the germline ends. The germline V gene has CDR1 SQVTM and CDR2 ANQGSEA. This CDR3 region has 13 residues. DNA for the CDR3: TGCAGCGTGCCTTATAGCTCCTACAATGAGCAGTTCTTC. The encoded protein is CSVPYSSYNEQFF.